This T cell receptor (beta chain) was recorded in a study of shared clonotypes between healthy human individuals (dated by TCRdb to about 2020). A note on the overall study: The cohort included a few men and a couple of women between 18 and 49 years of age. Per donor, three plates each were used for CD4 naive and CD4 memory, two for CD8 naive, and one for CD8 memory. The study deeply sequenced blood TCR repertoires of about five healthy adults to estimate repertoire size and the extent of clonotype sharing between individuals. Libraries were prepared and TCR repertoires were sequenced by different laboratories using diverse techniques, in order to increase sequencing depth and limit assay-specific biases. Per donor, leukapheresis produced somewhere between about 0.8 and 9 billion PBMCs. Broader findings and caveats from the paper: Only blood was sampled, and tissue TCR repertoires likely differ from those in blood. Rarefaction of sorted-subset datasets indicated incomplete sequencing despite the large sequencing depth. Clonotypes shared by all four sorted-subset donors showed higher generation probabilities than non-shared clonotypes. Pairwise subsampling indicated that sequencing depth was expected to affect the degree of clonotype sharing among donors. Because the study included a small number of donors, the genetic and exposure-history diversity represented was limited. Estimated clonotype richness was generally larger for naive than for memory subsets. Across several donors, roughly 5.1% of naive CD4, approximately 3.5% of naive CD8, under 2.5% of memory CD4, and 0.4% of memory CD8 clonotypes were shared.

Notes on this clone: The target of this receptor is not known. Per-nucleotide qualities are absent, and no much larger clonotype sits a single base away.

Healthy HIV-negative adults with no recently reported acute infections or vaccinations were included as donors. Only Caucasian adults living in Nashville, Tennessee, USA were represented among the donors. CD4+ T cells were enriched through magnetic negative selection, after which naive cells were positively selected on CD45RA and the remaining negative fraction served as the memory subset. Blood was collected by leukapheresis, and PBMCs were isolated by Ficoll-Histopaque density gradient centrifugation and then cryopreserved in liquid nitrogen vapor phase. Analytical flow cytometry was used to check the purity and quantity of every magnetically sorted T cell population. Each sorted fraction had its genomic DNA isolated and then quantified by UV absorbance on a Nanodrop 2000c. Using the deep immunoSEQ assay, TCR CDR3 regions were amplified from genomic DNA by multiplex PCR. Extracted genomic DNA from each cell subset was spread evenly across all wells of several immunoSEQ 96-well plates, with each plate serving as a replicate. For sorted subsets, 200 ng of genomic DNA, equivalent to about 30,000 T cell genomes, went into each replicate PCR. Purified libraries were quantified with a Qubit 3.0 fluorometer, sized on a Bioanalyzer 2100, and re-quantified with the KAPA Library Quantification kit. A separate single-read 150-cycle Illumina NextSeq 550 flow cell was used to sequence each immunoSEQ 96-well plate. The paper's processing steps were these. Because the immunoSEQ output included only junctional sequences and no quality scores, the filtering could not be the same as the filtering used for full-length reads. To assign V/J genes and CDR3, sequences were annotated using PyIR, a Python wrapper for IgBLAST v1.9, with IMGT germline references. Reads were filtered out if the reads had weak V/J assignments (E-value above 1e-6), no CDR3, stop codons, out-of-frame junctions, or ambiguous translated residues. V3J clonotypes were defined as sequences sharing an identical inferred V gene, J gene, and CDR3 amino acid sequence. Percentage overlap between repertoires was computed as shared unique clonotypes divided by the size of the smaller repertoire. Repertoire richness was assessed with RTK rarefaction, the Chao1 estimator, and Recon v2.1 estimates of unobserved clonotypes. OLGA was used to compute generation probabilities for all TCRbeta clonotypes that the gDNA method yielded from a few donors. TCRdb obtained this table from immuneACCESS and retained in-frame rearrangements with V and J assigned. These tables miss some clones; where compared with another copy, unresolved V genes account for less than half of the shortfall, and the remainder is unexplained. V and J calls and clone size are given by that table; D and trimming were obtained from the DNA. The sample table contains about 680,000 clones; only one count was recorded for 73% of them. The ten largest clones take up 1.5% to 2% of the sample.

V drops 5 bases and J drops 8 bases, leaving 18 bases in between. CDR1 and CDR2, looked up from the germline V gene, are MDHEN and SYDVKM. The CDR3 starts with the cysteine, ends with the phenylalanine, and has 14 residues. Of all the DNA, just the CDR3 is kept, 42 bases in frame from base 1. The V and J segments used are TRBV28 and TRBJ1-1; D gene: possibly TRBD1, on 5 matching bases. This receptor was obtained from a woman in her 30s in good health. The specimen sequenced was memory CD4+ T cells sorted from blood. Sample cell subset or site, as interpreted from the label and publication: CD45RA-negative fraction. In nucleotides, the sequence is TGTGCCAGCAGTCCGGGTCCAGGGCGGGAGGAAGCTTTCTTT. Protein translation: CASSPGPGREEAFF.